One sample yielded the 8 T cell receptor beta chains listed below, sequenced in a study of identical twins. TCRdb redid the calling of the 5' RACE reads with MiXCR, one entry per CDR3 protein. There are a few hundred thousand distinct CDR3 sequences in the sample; roughly 13% occur only once, and about 4% lies in the top ten. The sample was also reused in another study, on yellow fever vaccine responses in identical twins.

Specimen: memory (CD45RO+) T cells sorted from blood. These receptors came from a young woman in good health.

This clonotype is a singleton in its sample. Germline and junction disagree at one end, which may indicate a read error. The CDR3 reads CDSSLSGRGEDTQYF. For the CDR3, the DNA is TGTGACAGCAGCCTGAGCGGGAGGGGAGAAGATACGCAGTATTTT. The V and J genes are TRBV7-2 and TRBJ2-3, with 10 nucleotides matching TRBD2. The CDR3 runs 15 residues. Germline CDR1 and CDR2: SGHTA and FQGNSA.

This clonotype has ten or more counts. This rearrangement joins TRBV7-8 to TRBJ2-3; D call uncertain. Trimming took 6 bases from V and 0 from J, leaving 10 bases between them. Germline lookup yields CDR1 SGHVS and CDR2 FQNEAQ. The CDR3 is 14 amino acids. CDR3 region: CASRHTLSTDTQYF. Written as DNA, the CDR3 is TGTGCCAGCAGACATACCCTTAGCACAGATACGCAGTATTTT.

This CDR3 is CASSGDRGFGDTEAFF. Here the CDR3 DNA reads TGCGCCAGCAGTGGGGACAGGGGATTTGGTGACACTGAAGCTTTCTTT. The J gene is TRBJ1-1, the V gene TRBV10-1, with 10 bases aligning to TRBD1. Looked up from germline, CDR1 is WNHNN and CDR2 is SYGVQD (reference sequence). CDR3 length: 16 residues. Trimming removed 4 bases from V and 3 bases from J; junction bases left unmatched: 8.

This clonotype came up a few times. J is TRBJ1-6 and V is TRBV7-2; a possible D gene is TRBD1 (6 bases). Germline CDR1 is SGHTA and CDR2 is FQGNSA. The CDR3 has 15 residues. The V gene lost 5 bases and the J gene lost 9 bases, with 17 bases spanning the gap. In nucleotides, the CDR3 is TGTGCCAGCAGCCCCGGGACATCCCCAGGTTCACCCCTCCACTTT. This gives the protein CASSPGTSPGSPLHF.

This clonotype was picked up a small number of times. This chain connects TRBV5-1 to TRBJ1-1; 8 positions agree with TRBD1. Losses at the gene ends were 0 bases for V and 4 bases for J; bases not matched to a gene: 8. Looked up from germline, CDR1 is SGHRS and CDR2 is YFSETQ. This CDR3 is built from 16 residues. CDR3 DNA sequence: TGCGCCAGCAGCTTGGTCTCAGGGGGCGCGGGCACTGAAGCTTTCTTT. It translates to CASSLVSGGAGTEAFF.

V is TRBV7-2 and J is TRBJ2-1; 10 bases line up with TRBD2. J gave up 9 bases and V 1 base, and 9 bases lay outside the gene matches. Germline-derived CDR1 and CDR2 are SGHTA and FQGNSA. CDR3 length: 16 residues. The CDR3 spells CASSLEGLIAGGEQFF. The CDR3 nucleotides read TGTGCCAGCAGCTTAGAGGGACTAATAGCGGGGGGTGAGCAGTTCTTC.

A few counts support this clonotype. This chain links TRBV5-1 with TRBJ1-2; a weak D match, TRBD1 (5 bases). The CDR3 length is 15 residues. Germline V gives CDR1 SGHRS, CDR2 YFSETQ. Trimming cost V 3 bases and J 5 bases, with 17 bases left between them. CDR3 protein: CASSSRPGSSYGYTF. The CDR3 DNA is TGCGCCAGCAGCTCGAGACCAGGGTCGAGTTATGGCTACACCTTC.

The chain joins TRBV7-2 to TRBJ2-2, with D possibly being TRBD2 (6 bases). The V end was cut by 8 bases, the J end by 6 bases, with 7 bases between. The CDR3 spans 11 residues. In germline, CDR1 is SGHTA, CDR2 FQGNSA. The CDR3 loop is CASQRAGELFF. The CDR3 nucleotides read TGTGCCAGCCAGCGGGCCGGGGAGCTGTTTTTT.